This TCR beta chain was profiled in a study of beta chain features in type 1 diabetes. The CDR3 has 13 amino acids. Germline lookup yields CDR1 LNHDA and CDR2 SQIVND (reference sequence). V was trimmed by 6 bases and J by 0 bases, leaving 8 bases between them. Broader study findings: Healthy donors had naive, central memory and Treg TCRB repertoires that appeared less similar than those seen among patients. Patients with Type 1 diabetes showed moderately but significantly shorter TCRB CDR3s in all four CD4+ subsets.

Sequencing targeted expressed TCRB transcripts, as all isolated RNA had been reverse transcribed. Sequenced by immunoSEQ multiplex PCR; TCRdb stores in-frame clones only, minus some. This table holds 300,000 or so clones, roughly 14% found once. Note on this clone: Its antigen is undetermined.

This TCR was recovered from a woman aged 18-29 years with type 1 diabetes. This sequence joins TRBV19 and TRBJ1-1; D possibly corresponds to TRBD1 (5 bases). Sample: naive CD4+ T cells from blood. The CDR3 DNA reads as TGTGCCAGTAGAGACAGCCTGAACACTGAAGCTTTCTTT. The encoded protein is CASRDSLNTEAFF.